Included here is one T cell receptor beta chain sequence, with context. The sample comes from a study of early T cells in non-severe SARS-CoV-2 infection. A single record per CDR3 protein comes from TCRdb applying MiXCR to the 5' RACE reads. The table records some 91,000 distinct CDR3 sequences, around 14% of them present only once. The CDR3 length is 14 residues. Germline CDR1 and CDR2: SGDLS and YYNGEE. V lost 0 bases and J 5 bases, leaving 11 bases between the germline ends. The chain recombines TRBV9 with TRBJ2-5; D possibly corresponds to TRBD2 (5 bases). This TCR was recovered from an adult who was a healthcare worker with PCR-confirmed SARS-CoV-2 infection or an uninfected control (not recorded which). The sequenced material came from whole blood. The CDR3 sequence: CASSVGVSGETQYF. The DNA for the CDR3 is TGTGCCAGCAGCGTAGGTGTCTCGGGGGAGACCCAGTACTTC.